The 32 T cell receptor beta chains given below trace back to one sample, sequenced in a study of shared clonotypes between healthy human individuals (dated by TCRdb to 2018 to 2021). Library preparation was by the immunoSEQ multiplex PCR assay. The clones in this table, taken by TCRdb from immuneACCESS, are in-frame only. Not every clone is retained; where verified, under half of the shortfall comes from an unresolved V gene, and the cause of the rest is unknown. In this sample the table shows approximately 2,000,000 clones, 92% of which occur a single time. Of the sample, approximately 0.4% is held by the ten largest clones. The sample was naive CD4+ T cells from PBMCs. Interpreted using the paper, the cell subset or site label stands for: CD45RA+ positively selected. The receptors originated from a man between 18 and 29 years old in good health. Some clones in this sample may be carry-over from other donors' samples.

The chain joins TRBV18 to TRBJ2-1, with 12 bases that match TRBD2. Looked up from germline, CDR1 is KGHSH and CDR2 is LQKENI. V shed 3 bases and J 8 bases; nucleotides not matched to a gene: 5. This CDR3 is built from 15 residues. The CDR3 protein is CASSPLLAGGYEQFF. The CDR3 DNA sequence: TGTGCCAGCTCACCCCTACTAGCGGGAGGCTATGAGCAGTTCTTC.

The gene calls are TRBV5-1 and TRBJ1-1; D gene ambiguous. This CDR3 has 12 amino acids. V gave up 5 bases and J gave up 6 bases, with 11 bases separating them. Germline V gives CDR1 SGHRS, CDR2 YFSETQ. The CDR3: CASSLGKAEAFF. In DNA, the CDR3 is TGCGCCAGCAGTCTTGGCAAGGCTGAAGCTTTCTTT.

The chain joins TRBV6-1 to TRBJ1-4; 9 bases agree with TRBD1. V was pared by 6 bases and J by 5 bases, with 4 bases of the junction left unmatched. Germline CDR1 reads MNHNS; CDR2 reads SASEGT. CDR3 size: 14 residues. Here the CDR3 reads CASRPGTGNEKLFF. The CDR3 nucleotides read TGTGCCAGCAGACCTGGGACAGGGAATGAAAAACTGTTTTTT.

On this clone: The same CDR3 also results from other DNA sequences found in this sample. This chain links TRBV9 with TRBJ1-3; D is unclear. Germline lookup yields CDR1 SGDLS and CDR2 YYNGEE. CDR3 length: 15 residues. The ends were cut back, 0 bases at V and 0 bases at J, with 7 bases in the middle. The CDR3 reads CASSVEGSSGNTIYF. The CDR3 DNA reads TGTGCCAGCAGCGTAGAAGGGAGCTCTGGAAACACCATATATTTT.

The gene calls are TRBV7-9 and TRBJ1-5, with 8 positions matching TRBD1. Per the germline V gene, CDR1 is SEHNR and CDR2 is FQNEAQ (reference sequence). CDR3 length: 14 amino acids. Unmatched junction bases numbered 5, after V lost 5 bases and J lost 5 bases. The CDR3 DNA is TGTGCCAGCAGCCCGCAGACAGGGGATCAGCCCCAGCATTTT. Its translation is CASSPQTGDQPQHF.

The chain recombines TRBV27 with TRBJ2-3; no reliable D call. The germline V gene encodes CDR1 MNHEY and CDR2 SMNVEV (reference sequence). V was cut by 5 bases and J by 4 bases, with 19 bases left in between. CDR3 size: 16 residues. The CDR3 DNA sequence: TGTGCCAGCAGTCCCTTCCTACGATCGAGTGCAGATACGCAGTATTTT. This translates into CASSPFLRSSADTQYF.

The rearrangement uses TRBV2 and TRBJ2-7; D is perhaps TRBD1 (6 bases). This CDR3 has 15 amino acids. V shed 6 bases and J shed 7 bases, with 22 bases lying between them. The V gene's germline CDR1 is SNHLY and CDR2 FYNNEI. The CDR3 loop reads CASRTPGHDTREQYF. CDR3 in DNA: TGTGCCAGCAGGACTCCGGGACATGACACGAGGGAGCAGTACTTC.

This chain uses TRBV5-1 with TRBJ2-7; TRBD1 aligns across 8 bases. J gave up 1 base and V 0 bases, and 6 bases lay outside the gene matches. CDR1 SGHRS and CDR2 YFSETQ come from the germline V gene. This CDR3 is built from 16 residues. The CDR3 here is CASSLGGQAQSYEQYF. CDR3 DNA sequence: TGCGCCAGCAGCTTGGGGGGACAGGCCCAGTCCTACGAGCAGTACTTC.

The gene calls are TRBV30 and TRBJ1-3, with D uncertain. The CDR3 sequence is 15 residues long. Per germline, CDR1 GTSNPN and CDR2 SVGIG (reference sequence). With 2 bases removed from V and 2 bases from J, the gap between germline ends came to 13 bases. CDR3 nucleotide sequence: TGTGCCTGGAGTAGTCCCCAAGGGACTGGAAACACCATATATTTT. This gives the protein CAWSSPQGTGNTIYF.

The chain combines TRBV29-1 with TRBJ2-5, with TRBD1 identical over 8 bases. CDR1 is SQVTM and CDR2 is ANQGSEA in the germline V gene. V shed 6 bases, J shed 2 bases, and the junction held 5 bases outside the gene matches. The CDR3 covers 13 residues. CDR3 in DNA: TGCAGCGTCAGCCACAGGGGGCAAGAGACCCAGTACTTC. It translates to CSVSHRGQETQYF.

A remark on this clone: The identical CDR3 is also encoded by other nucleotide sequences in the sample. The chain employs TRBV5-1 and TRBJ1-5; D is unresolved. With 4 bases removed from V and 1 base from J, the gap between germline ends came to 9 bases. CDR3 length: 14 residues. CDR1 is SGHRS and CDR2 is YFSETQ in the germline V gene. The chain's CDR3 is CASSPDGSNQPQHF. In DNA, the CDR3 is TGCGCCAGCAGCCCCGACGGAAGCAATCAGCCCCAGCATTTT.

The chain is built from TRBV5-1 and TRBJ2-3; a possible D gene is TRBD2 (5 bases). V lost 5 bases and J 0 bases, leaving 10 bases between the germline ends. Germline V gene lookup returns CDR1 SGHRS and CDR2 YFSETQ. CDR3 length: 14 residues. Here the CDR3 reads CASRLPGSTDTQYF. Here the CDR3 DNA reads TGCGCCAGCAGGCTGCCGGGAAGCACAGATACGCAGTATTTT.

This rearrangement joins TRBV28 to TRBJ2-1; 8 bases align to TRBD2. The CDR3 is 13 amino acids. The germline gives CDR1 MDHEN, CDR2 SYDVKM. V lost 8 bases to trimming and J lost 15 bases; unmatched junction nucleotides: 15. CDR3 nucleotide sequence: TGTGCCAGCGGAGCGGGAGTGCCCCTCATGAGGTTCTTC. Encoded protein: CASGAGVPLMRFF.

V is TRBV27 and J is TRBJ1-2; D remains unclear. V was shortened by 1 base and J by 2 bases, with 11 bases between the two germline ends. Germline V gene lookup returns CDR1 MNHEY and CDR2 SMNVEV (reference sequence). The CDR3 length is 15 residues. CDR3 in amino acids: CASSLYNSDNYGYTF. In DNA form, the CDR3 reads TGTGCCAGCAGTTTATATAACAGCGACAACTATGGCTACACCTTC.

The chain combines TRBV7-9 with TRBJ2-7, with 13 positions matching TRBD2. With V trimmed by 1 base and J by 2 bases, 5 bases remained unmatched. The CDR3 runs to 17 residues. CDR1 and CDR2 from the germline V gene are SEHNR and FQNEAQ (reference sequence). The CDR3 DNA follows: TGTGCCAGCAGCTTAGAGCCGGGACTAGCGGGGACCTACGAGCAGTACTTC. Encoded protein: CASSLEPGLAGTYEQYF. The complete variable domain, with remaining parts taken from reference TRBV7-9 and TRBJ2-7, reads DTGVSQNPRHKITKRGQNVTFRCDPISEHNRLYWYRQTLGQGPEFLTYFQNEAQLEKSRLLSDRFSAERPKGSFSTLEIQRTEQGDSAMYLCASSLEPGLAGTYEQYFGPGTRLTVT.

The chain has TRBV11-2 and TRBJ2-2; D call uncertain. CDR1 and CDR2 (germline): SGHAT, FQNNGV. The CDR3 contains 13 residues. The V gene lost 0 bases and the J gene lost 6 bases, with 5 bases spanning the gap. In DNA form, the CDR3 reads TGTGCCAGCAGCTTAGACTACTCCGGGGAGCTGTTTTTT. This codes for CASSLDYSGELFF. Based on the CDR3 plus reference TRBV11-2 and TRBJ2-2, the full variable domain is EAGVAQSPRYKIIEKRQSVAFWCNPISGHATLYWYQQILGQGPKLLIQFQNNGVVDDSQLPKDRFSAERLKGVDSTLKIQPAKLEDSAVYLCASSLDYSGELFFGEGSRLTVL.

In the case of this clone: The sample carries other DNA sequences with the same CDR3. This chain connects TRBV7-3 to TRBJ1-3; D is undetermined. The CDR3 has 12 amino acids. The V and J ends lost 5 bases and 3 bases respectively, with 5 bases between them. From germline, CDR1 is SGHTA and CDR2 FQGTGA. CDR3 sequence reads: CASSPGGNTIYF. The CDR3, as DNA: TGTGCCAGCAGCCCGGGTGGAAACACCATATATTTT.

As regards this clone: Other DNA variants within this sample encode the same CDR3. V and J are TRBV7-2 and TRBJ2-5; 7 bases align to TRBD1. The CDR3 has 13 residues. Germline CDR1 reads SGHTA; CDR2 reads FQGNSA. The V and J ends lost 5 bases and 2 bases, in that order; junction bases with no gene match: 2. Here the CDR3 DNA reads TGTGCCAGCAGCCTCAGGGGGCAAGAGACCCAGTACTTC. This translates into CASSLRGQETQYF.

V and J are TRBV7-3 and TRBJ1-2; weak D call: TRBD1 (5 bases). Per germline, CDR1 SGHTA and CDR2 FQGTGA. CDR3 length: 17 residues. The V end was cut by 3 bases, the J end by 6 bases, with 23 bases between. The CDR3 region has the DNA TGTGCCAGCAGCTTGGGCCTCACGACAGCCCAGAAGGATGGCTACACCTTC. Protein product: CASSLGLTTAQKDGYTF.

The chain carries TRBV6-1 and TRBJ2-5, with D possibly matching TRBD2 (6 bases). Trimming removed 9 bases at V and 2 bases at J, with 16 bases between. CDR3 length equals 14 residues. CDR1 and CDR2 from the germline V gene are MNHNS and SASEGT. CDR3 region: CASGFGAGQETQYF. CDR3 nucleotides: TGTGCCAGTGGATTCGGGGCGGGGCAAGAGACCCAGTACTTC.

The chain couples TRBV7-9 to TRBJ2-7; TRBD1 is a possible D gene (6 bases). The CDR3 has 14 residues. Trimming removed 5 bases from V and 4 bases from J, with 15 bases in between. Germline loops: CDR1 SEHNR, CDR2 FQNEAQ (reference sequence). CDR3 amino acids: CASSPAGTLYEQYF. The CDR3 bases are TGTGCCAGCAGCCCAGCAGGGACATTATACGAGCAGTACTTC. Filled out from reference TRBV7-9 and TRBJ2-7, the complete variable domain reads DTGVSQNPRHKITKRGQNVTFRCDPISEHNRLYWYRQTLGQGPEFLTYFQNEAQLEKSRLLSDRFSAERPKGSFSTLEIQRTEQGDSAMYLCASSPAGTLYEQYFGPGTRLTVT.

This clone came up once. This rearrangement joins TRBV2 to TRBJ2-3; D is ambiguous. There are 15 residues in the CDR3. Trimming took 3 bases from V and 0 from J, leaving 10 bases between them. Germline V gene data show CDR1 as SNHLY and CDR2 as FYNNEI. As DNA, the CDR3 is TGTGCCAGCAGTGAGTACTACCGAAGCACAGATACGCAGTATTTT. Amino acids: CASSEYYRSTDTQYF.

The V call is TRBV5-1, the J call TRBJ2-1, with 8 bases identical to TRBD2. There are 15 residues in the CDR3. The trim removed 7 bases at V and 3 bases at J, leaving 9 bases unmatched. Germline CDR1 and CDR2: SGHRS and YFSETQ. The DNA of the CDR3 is TGCGCCAGCGCCCCAGCGGGAGACAACTACAATGAGCAGTTCTTC. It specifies CASAPAGDNYNEQFF.

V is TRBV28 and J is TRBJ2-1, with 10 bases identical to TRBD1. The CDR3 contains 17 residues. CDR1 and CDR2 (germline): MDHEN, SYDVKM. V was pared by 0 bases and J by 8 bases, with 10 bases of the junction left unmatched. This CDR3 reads CASSLWARDRGLDEQFF. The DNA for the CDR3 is TGTGCCAGCAGTTTATGGGCCCGGGACAGGGGATTGGATGAGCAGTTCTTC.

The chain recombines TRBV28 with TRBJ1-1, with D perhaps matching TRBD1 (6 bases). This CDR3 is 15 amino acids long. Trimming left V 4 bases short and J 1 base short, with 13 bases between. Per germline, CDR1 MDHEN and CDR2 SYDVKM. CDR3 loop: CASSSSGGSNTEAFF. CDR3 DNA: TGTGCCAGCAGTTCATCCGGGGGCTCGAACACTGAAGCTTTCTTT.

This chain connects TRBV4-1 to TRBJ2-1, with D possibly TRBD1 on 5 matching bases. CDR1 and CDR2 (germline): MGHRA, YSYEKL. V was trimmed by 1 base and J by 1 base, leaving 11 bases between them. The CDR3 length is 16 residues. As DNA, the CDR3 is TGCGCCAGCAGCCAAGCTTCTGGGGCTTCCTACAATGAGCAGTTCTTC. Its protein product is CASSQASGASYNEQFF.

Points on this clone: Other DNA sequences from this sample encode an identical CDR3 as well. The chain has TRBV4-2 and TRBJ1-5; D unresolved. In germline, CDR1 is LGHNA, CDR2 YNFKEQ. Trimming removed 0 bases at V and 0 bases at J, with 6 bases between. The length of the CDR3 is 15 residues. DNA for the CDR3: TGTGCCAGCAGCCAAGATAGAGGTAGCAATCAGCCCCAGCATTTT. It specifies CASSQDRGSNQPQHF.

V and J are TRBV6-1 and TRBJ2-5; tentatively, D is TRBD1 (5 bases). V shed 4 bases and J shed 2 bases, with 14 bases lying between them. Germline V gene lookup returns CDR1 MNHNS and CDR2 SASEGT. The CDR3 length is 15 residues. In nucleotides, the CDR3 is TGTGCCAGCAGTGCGCTTCAGACAGTACAAGAGACCCAGTACTTC. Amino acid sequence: CASSALQTVQETQYF.

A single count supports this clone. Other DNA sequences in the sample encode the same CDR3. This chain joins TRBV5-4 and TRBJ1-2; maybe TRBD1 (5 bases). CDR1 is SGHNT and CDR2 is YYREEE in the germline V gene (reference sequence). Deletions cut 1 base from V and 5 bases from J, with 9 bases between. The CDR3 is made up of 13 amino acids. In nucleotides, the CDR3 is TGTGCCAGCAGCTTGCGGGAGGGGTATGGCTACACCTTC. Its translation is CASSLREGYGYTF.

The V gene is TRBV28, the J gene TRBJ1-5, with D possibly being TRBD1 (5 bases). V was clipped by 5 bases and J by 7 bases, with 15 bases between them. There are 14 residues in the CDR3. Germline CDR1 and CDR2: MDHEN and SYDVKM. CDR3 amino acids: CASSPQGLEQPQHF. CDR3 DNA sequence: TGTGCCAGCAGTCCGCAGGGATTGGAACAGCCCCAGCATTTT.

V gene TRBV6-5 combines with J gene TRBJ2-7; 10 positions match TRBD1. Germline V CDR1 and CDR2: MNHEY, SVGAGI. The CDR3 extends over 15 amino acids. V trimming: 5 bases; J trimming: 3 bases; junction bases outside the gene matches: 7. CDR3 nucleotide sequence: TGTGCCAGCAGTACTCCGGGACAGGGGTTCTACGAGCAGTACTTC. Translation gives CASSTPGQGFYEQYF.

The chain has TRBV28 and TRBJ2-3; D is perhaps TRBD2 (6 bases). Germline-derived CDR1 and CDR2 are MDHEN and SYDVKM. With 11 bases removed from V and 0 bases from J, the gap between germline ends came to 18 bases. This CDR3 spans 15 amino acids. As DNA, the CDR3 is TGTGCCGGAGGGCAAGCGGAGGCTAGCACAGATACGCAGTATTTT. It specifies CAGGQAEASTDTQYF.